The T cell receptor beta chain described here comes from a study of OX40 agonist ivuxolimab in advanced cancers. At the level of the study: Treatment of patients was with ivuxolimab, an agonistic anti-OX40 (CD134) antibody.

Patients who had autoimmune disease history or got systemic immunosuppression were left out. Germline V lookup: CDR1 SGHRS, CDR2 YFSETQ. J gave up 3 bases and V 4 bases, and 4 bases lay outside the gene matches. The CDR3 sequence is 15 residues long. Data came from immunoSEQ multiplex PCR; TCRdb stores just in-frame clones and leaves some out. The table has around 73,000 clones, approximately 90% seen once. J is TRBJ2-7 and V is TRBV5-1; 13 nucleotides line up with TRBD2. The material sequenced was CD4+ or CD8+ T cells sorted from blood, taken in a trial of the OX40 agonist ivuxolimab. The TCR was taken from an adult with an advanced solid tumor such as melanoma, head and neck, liver or kidney cancer. CDR3 nucleotides: TGCGCCAGCAGCCCTGGACTAGCGGGAGTCTACGAGCAGTACTTC. Its protein product is CASSPGLAGVYEQYF.